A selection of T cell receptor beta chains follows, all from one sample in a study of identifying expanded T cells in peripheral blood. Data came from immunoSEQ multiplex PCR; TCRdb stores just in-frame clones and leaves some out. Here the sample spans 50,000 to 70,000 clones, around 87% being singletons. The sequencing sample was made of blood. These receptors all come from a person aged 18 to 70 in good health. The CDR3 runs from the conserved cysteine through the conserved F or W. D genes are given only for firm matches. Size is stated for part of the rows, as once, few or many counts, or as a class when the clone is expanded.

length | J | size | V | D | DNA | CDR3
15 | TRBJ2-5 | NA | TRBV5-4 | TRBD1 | TGTGCCAGCAGCCAAGGGGGACAGGGGGCAGAGACCCAGTACTTC | CASSQGGQGAETQYF
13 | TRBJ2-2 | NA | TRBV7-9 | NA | TGTGCCAGCGTCGTCAAGCGGGCCGGGGAGCTGTTTTTT | CASVVKRAGELFF
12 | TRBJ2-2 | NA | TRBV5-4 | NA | TGTGCCAGCAGCTGGGGCACCGGGGAGCTGTTTTTT | CASSWGTGELFF
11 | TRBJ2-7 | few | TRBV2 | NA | TGTGCCTCAGGGGTAGCTTACGAGCAGTACTTC | CASGVAYEQYF
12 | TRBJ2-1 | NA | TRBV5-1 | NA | TGCGCCAGCAGCTTGAACACAGTTGAGCAGTTCTTC | CASSLNTVEQFF
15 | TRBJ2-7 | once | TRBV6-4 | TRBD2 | TGTGCCAGCAGTGAATCTAGCGGGAGCTCCTACGAGCAGTACTTC | CASSESSGSSYEQYF
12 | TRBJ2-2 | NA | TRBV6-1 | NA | TGTGCCAGCAGTGGAAGGTCCGGGGAGCTGTTTTTT | CASSGRSGELFF
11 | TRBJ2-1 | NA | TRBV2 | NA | TGTGCCAGCAGTGTGGCGGGTGAGCAGTTCTTC | CASSVAGEQFF
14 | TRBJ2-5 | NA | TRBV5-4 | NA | TGTGCCAGCAGCTCGGGACTCGAACGGGAGACCCAGTACTTC | CASSSGLERETQYF
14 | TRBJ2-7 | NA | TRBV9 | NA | TGTGCCAGCAGCGTAGAAGCCCGGTCCTACGAGCAGTACTTC | CASSVEARSYEQYF
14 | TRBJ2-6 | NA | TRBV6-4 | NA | TGTGCCAGCAGTGAGGGTACGGGGGCCAACGTCCTGACTTTC | CASSEGTGANVLTF
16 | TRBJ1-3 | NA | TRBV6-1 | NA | TGTGCCAGCAGTGAAGCCAACAGGGTAGGAGGAAACACCATATATTTT | CASSEANRVGGNTIYF
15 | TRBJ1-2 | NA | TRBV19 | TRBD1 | TGTGCCAGTAATGACAGGGGAGTAACTAACTATGGCTACACCTTC | CASNDRGVTNYGYTF
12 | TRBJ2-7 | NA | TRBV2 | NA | TGTGCCAGCTCGTCAGCCTCCTACGAGCAGTACTTC | CASSSASYEQYF
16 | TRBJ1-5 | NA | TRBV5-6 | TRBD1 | TGTGCCAGCAGCTTGGGTCTCGGGGACAGTGATCAGCCCCAGCATTTT | CASSLGLGDSDQPQHF
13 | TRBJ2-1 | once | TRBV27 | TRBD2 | TGTGCCAGTTGGACTAGCGGGGGGGGTGAGCAGTTCTTC | CASWTSGGGEQFF
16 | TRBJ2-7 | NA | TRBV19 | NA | TGTGCCAGTAGTACATTAGCGTCGGGGGGCCCCTACGAGCAGTACTTC | CASSTLASGGPYEQYF
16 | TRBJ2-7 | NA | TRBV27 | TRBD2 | TGTGCCAGCAGTTTATTTCTAGCGGGCGGGCCCTACGAGCAGTACTTC | CASSLFLAGGPYEQYF
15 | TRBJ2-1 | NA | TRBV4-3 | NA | TGCGCCAGCAGCCAAGATAGCGGAACCTACAATGAGCAGTTCTTC | CASSQDSGTYNEQFF
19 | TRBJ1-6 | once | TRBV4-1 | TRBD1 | TGCGCCAGCAGCCCGGGGACAGGGGGGACCAGCTCCTATAATTCACCCCTCCACTTT | CASSPGTGGTSSYNSPLHF
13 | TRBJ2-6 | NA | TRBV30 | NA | TGTGCCTGGACCCCGAGCGGGGCCAACGTCCTGACTTTC | CAWTPSGANVLTF
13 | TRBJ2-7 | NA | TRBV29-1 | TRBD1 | TGCAGCGTTGAAGGGGACAGATTCTACGAGCAGTACTTC | CSVEGDRFYEQYF
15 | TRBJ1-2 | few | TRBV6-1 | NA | TGTGCCAGCAGTGAGGAAAGCGGACCTAACTATGGCTACACCTTC | CASSEESGPNYGYTF
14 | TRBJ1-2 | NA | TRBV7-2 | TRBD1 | TGTGCCAGCAGCCCGGACAGGGCCCCCTATGGCTACACCTTC | CASSPDRAPYGYTF
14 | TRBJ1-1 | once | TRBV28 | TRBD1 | TGTGCCAGCAGACGGCCCGGGACAGGGAGAGAAGCTTTCTTT | CASRRPGTGREAFF
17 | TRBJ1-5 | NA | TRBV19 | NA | TGTGCCAGTAGCCCTGAGGGGCAGCCCTATAGCAATCAGCCCCAGCATTTT | CASSPEGQPYSNQPQHF
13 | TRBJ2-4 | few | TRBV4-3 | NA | TGCGCCAGCAGCCCAACCCCGAAGGACATTCAGTACTTC | CASSPTPKDIQYF
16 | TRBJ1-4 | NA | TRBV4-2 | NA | TGTGCCAGCAGCCAAGACCCGATGGGGGTTAATGAAAAACTGTTTTTT | CASSQDPMGVNEKLFF
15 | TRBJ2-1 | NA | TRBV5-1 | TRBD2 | TGCGCCAGCAGCGGGGCCCAGCGGGGGGGTGGTGAGCAGTTCTTC | CASSGAQRGGGEQFF
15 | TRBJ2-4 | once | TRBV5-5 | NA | TGTGCCAGCAGCTTGGATTGGGGACCGATAAACATTCAGTACTTC | CASSLDWGPINIQYF
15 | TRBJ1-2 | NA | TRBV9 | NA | TGTGCCAGCAGCCCGACAGAGGGAAACAGCTATGGCTACACCTTC | CASSPTEGNSYGYTF
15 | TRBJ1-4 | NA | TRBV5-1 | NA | TGCGCCAGCAGCTTGGACGGGACCCGCAATGAAAAACTGTTTTTT | CASSLDGTRNEKLFF
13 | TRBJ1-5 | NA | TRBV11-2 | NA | TGTGCCAGCAGTTTAGGTCCCAATCAGCCCCAGCATTTT | CASSLGPNQPQHF
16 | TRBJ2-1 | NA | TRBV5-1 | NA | TGCGCCAGCAGCTTGAGGGGACTCCAGTCCTACAATGAGCAGTTCTTC | CASSLRGLQSYNEQFF
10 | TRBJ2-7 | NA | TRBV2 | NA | TGTGCCAGCAGTGGTTACGAGCAGTACTTC | CASSGYEQYF
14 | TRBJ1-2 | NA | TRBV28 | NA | TGTGCCAGCAGTTTACCAGGGTCTGTCTATGGCTACACCTTC | CASSLPGSVYGYTF
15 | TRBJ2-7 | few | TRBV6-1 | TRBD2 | TGTGCCAGCAGTGAAGCTAGCGGGGGCTCCTACGAGCAGTACTTC | CASSEASGGSYEQYF
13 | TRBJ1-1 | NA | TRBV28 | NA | TGTGCCAGCAGTTCCCCTCTTGACGATGAAGCTTTCTTT | CASSSPLDDEAFF
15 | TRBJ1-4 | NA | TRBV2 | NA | TGTGCCAGTCTACTTTACAGAGCACTAAATGAAAAACTGTTTTTT | CASLLYRALNEKLFF
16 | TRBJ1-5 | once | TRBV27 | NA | TGTGCCAGCACGAAGACGGGGGGGACCGCCGTTCAGCCCCAGCATTTT | CASTKTGGTAVQPQHF
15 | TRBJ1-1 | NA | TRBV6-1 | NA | TGTGCCAGCGAGTCAGAAGTTCAGGGGAACACTGAAGCTTTCTTT | CASESEVQGNTEAFF
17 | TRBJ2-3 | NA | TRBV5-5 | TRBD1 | TGTGCCAGCACCCCATCCTTGGACAGGGGTATCACAGATACGCAGTATTTT | CASTPSLDRGITDTQYF
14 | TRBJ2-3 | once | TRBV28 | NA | TGTGCCAGCAGTCCCGGAGGGCCCACAGATACGCAGTATTTT | CASSPGGPTDTQYF
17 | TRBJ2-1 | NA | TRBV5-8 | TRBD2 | TGTGCCAGCAGCTTCTTTAGCGGGTTTAGCTCCTACAATGAGCAGTTCTTC | CASSFFSGFSSYNEQFF
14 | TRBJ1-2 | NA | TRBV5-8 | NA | TGTGCCAGCAGAAATTACGGGGGGGAATATGGCTACACCTTC | CASRNYGGEYGYTF